This T cell receptor beta chain originates from a study of graft-versus-host responses after intestinal transplantation. Across the study: Multivisceral, liver-intestinal, or isolated intestinal transplants were given to recipients. Uniformly, recipients were administered anti-thymocyte globulin induction with subsequent tacrolimus and steroids for approximately three years.

Using immunoSEQ multiplex PCR, the repertoire was profiled, and TCRdb retains in-frame clones only, with some absent. The table includes under 95,000 clones, roughly four fifths detected once. The CDR3 consists of 16 residues. Germline V CDR1 and CDR2: MGHRA, YSYEKL. Trimming took 2 bases from V and 1 from J; bases not matched to a gene: 3. Notes on this clone: The antigen is not known.

Overall study findings and caveats: GvH clones occurred in recipient marrow; some first appeared in ileum or blood.

The rearrangement links TRBV4-1 to TRBJ2-7; 12 bases match TRBD2. The sequencing used unstimulated CD4+ T cells sorted from spleen or lymph node cells, collected before intestinal transplant. The source is a human donor who received an intestinal transplant. CDR3 in DNA: TGCGCCAGCAGCCAACTACTAGCGGGGGGTTCCTACGAGCAGTACTTC. Residues: CASSQLLAGGSYEQYF.